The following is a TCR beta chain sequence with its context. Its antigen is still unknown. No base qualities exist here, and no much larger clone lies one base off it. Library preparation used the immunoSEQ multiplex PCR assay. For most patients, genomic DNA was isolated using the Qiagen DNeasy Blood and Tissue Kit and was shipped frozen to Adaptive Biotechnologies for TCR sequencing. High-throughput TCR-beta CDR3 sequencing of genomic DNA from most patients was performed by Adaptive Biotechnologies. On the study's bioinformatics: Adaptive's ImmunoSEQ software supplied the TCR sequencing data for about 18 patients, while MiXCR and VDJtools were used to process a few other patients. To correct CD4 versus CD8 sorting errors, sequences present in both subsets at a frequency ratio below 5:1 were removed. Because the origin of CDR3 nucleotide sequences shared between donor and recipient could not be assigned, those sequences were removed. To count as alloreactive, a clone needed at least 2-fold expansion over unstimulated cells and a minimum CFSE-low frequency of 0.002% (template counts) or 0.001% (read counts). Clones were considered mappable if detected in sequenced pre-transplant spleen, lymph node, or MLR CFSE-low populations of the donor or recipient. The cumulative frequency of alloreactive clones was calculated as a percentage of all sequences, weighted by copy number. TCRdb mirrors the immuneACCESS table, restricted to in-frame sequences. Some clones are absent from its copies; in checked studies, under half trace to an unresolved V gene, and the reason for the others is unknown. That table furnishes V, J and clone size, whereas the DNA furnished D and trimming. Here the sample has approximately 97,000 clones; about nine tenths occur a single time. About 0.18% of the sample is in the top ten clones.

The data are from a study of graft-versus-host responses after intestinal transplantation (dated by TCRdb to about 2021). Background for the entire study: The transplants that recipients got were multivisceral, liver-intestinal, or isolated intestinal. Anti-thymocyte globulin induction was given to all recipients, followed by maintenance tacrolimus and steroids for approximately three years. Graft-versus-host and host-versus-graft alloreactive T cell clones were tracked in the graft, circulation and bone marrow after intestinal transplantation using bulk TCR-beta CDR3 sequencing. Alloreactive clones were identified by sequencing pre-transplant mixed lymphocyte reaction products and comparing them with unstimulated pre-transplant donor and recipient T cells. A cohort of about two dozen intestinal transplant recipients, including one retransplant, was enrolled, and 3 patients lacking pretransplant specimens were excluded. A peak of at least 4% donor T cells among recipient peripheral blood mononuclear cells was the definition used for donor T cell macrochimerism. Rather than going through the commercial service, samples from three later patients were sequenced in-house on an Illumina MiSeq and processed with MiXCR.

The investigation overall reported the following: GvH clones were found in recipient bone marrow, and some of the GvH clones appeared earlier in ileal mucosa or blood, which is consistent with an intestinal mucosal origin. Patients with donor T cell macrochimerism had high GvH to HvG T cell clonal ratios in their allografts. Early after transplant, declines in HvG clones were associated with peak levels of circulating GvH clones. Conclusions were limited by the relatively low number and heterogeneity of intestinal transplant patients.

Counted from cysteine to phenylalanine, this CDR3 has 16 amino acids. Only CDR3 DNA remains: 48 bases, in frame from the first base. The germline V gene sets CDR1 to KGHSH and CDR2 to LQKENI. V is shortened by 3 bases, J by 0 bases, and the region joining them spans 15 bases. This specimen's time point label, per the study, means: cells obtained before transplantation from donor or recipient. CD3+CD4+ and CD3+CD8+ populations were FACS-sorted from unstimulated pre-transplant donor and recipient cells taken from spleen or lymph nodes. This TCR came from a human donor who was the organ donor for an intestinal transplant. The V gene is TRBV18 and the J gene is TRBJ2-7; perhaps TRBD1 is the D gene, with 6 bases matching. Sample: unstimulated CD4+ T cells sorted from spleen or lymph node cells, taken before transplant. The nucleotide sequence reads TGTGCCAGCTCACCCCAACAGGGCGGAAGCTCCTACGAGCAGTACTTC. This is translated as CASSPQQGGSSYEQYF.